These 21 T cell receptor beta chains share one sample of origin, sequenced in a study of cytomegalovirus exposure and HLA in healthy donors. The protocol was immunoSEQ multiplex PCR, while the TCRdb copy is restricted to in-frame clones and leaves out a portion. The sample yields some 160,000 clones, 88% seen once. Sequencing was performed on PBMCs. These TCRs come from a man younger than 30 in good health and CMV-seronegative.

The chain has TRBV7-2 and TRBJ2-3, with TRBD2 matching over 8 bases. This CDR3 has 16 residues. Germline CDR1 SGHTA, CDR2 FQGNSA. V lost 5 bases, J lost 3 bases, and 10 bases stayed unmatched. CDR3 residues: CASSPTRVAGTDTQYF. The CDR3 DNA is TGTGCCAGCAGCCCCACGCGAGTAGCGGGAACAGATACGCAGTATTTT. Full variable domain (outside the CDR3, taken from reference TRBV7-2 and TRBJ2-3): GAGVSQSPSNKVTEKGKDVELRCDPISGHTALYWYRQSLGQGLEFLIYFQGNSAPDKSGLPSDRFSAERTGGSVSTLTIQRTQQEDSAVYLCASSPTRVAGTDTQYFGPGTRLTVL.

The CDR3 here is CPPLLAGGQETQYF. As DNA, the CDR3 is TGTCCACCGCTACTAGCGGGGGGGCAAGAGACCCAGTACTTC. The chain links TRBV7-2 to TRBJ2-5; 13 bases fit TRBD2. This CDR3 region has 14 residues. Germline V gene data show CDR1 as SGHTA and CDR2 as FQGNSA.

The chain carries TRBV7-9 and TRBJ2-7; D possibly corresponds to TRBD2 (5 bases). The V and J ends lost 2 bases and 5 bases respectively, with 19 bases between them. Germline V gene lookup returns CDR1 SEHNR and CDR2 FQNEAQ (reference sequence). The CDR3 sequence is 16 residues long. CDR3: CASSLSWAVGVHEQYF. The CDR3 DNA follows: TGTGCCAGCAGCTTAAGTTGGGCGGTGGGAGTACACGAGCAGTACTTC.

The chain carries TRBV27 and TRBJ2-3; D remains unclear. Trimming removed 0 bases from V and 2 bases from J, with 9 bases in between. Germline values: CDR1 MNHEY, CDR2 SMNVEV (reference sequence). The CDR3 is 15 amino acids. The DNA for the CDR3 is TGTGCCAGCAGTTTATCGGTACAGAACACAGATACGCAGTATTTT. As protein: CASSLSVQNTDTQYF.

This clone was detected once. The V call is TRBV11-2, the J call TRBJ2-1; no clear D gene. Germline V lookup: CDR1 SGHAT, CDR2 FQNNGV. V lost 0 bases, J lost 4 bases, and 4 bases lay in between. The CDR3 sequence is 13 residues long. The CDR3 here is CASSLDLYNEQFF. Written as DNA, the CDR3 is TGTGCCAGCAGCTTAGATCTGTACAATGAGCAGTTCTTC. The full variable domain, in which reference TRBV11-2 and TRBJ2-1 provide the parts outside the CDR3, is EAGVAQSPRYKIIEKRQSVAFWCNPISGHATLYWYQQILGQGPKLLIQFQNNGVVDDSQLPKDRFSAERLKGVDSTLKIQPAKLEDSAVYLCASSLDLYNEQFFGPGTRLTVL.

The J gene is TRBJ2-3, the V gene TRBV29-1; 10 nucleotides line up with TRBD2. This CDR3 region has 17 residues. The ends lost 7 bases at V and 3 bases at J; junction bases unmatched: 16. The germline CDR1 and CDR2 sequences are SQVTM and ANQGSEA. The CDR3 region has the DNA TGCAGCGGGCTCGAGGTAGCGGGGGGAATGGGGACAGATACGCAGTATTTT. It yields the protein CSGLEVAGGMGTDTQYF.

This chain joins TRBV2 and TRBJ1-3, with TRBD1 matching over 8 bases. CDR3 size: 15 residues. The V gene's germline CDR1 is SNHLY and CDR2 FYNNEI. V dropped 6 bases and J dropped 3; count of bases not matched to a gene: 7. The CDR3 sequence: CASSVDRGDGNTIYF. The CDR3, as DNA: TGTGCCAGCAGCGTAGACAGGGGTGATGGAAACACCATATATTTT.

The J gene is TRBJ2-1, the V gene TRBV27, with a tentative D call TRBD2 (6 bases). V was trimmed by 4 bases and J by 1 base, leaving 17 bases between them. The CDR3 totals 17 residues. The germline CDR1 and CDR2 sequences are MNHEY and SMNVEV (reference sequence). This CDR3 is CASSYTPGLKSYNEQFF. The DNA of the CDR3 is TGTGCCAGCAGTTATACTCCGGGACTTAAGTCCTACAATGAGCAGTTCTTC.

This clone has a single count. The sample carries other DNA sequences with the same CDR3. The chain couples TRBV11-2 to TRBJ2-7, with 12 bases fitting TRBD2. This CDR3 is built from 14 residues. The V gene end was trimmed by 3 bases and the J gene end by 4 bases; junction bases not matched to a gene: 1. Germline assignment: CDR1 SGHAT and CDR2 FQNNGV. The CDR3 protein is CASSFGLAGYEQYF. DNA for the CDR3: TGTGCCAGCAGCTTTGGACTAGCGGGGTACGAGCAGTACTTC.

J is TRBJ2-7 and V is TRBV4-2; D unresolved. Germline lookup yields CDR1 LGHNA and CDR2 YNFKEQ. Trimming removed 1 base from V and 1 base from J, with 5 bases in between. This CDR3 spans 13 amino acids. CDR3 DNA sequence: TGTGCCAGCAGCCAAGGGGCATCCTACGAGCAGTACTTC. It codes for CASSQGASYEQYF.

The chain recombines TRBV28 with TRBJ2-1; 7 bases are shared with TRBD2. The length of the CDR3 is 15 residues. CDR1 MDHEN and CDR2 SYDVKM come from the germline V gene. The trim removed 2 bases at V and 5 bases at J, leaving 6 bases unmatched. DNA of the CDR3: TGTGCCAGCAGTTTACGACTAGCCAAACACAATGAGCAGTTCTTC. Protein sequence: CASSLRLAKHNEQFF.

The V gene is TRBV6-5, the J gene TRBJ1-6, with TRBD1 matching 7 bases. CDR1 MNHEY and CDR2 SVGAGI come from the germline V gene. The junction had 5 bases not matched to a gene; V was cut back by 5 bases and J by 4 bases. The CDR3 has 15 residues. CDR3 in amino acids: CASSAGQTYNSPLHF. The DNA for the CDR3 is TGTGCCAGCAGTGCGGGACAGACTTATAATTCACCCCTCCACTTT.

This chain links TRBV9 with TRBJ2-1; 9 positions match TRBD2. Unmatched junction bases numbered 7, after V lost 4 bases and J lost 5 bases. The CDR3 sequence is 15 residues long. Germline V CDR1 and CDR2: SGDLS, YYNGEE. This CDR3 is CASSSSAGGHNEQFF. CDR3 nucleotide sequence: TGTGCCAGCAGCTCTTCCGCGGGAGGGCACAATGAGCAGTTCTTC. Full variable domain (missing parts from reference TRBV9 and TRBJ2-1): DSGVTQTPKHLITATGQRVTLRCSPRSGDLSVYWYQQSLDQGLQFLIQYYNGEERAKGNILERFSAQQFPDLHSELNLSSLELGDSALYFCASSSSAGGHNEQFFGPGTRLTVL.

The J gene is TRBJ2-3, the V gene TRBV5-4; 9 nucleotides match TRBD2. This CDR3 has 15 amino acids. Germline V CDR1 and CDR2: SGHNT, YYREEE (reference sequence). The V gene end was trimmed by 3 bases and the J gene end by 1 base; junction bases not matched to a gene: 3. CDR3 bases: TGTGCCAGCAGCTCGACTAGCGGAGGCACAGATACGCAGTATTTT. Translated, it gives CASSSTSGGTDTQYF.

The rearrangement uses TRBV5-4 and TRBJ2-3; 8 positions match TRBD2. CDR1 and CDR2 (germline): SGHNT, YYREEE (reference sequence). Trimming removed 0 bases from V and 4 bases from J; junction bases left unmatched: 1. The CDR3 sequence is 14 residues long. CDR3 protein: CASSLAGGADTQYF. The DNA for the CDR3 is TGTGCCAGCAGCTTGGCGGGGGGGGCAGATACGCAGTATTTT.

The V and J genes are TRBV5-1 and TRBJ2-2; D gene unclear. CDR1 is SGHRS, CDR2 YFSETQ, per germline. V lost 0 bases and J lost 5, with 11 bases in between. There are 15 residues in the CDR3. The DNA for the CDR3 is TGCGCCAGCAGCTTGGGGGTTGGAGAAACCGGGGAGCTGTTTTTT. Amino acid sequence: CASSLGVGETGELFF. The entire variable domain, with the rest obtained from reference TRBV5-1 and TRBJ2-2, is as follows: KAGVTQTPRYLIKTRGQQVTLSCSPISGHRSVSWYQQTPGQGLQFLFEYFSETQRNKGNFPGRFSGRQFSNSRSEMNVSTLELGDSALYLCASSLGVGETGELFFGEGSRLTVL.

Concerning this clone itself: The junction differs from germline at one of its ends, possibly a read error. The CDR3 is CASSQERGGANQDF. CDR3 bases: TGCGCCAGCAGCCAAGAAAGAGGAGGAGCCAACCAGGACTTC. The J gene is TRBJ2-7, the V gene TRBV4-1; a weak D match, TRBD2 (5 bases). The CDR3 has 14 residues. Germline lookup yields CDR1 MGHRA and CDR2 YSYEKL.

The V gene is TRBV10-1, the J gene TRBJ2-7, with 15 bases lining up with TRBD2. V gave up 5 bases and J gave up 7 bases; unmatched junction bases: 3. CDR1 and CDR2 from the germline V gene are WNHNN and SYGVQD (reference sequence). This CDR3 is built from 14 residues. The CDR3 spells CASSLGLAGGEQYF. CDR3 nucleotide sequence: TGCGCCAGCAGTCTCGGACTAGCGGGAGGGGAGCAGTACTTC.

V and J are TRBV6-5 and TRBJ2-2, with D possibly being TRBD1 (5 bases). The CDR3 covers 15 residues. V was trimmed by 0 bases and J by 4 bases, leaving 9 bases between them. CDR1 and CDR2 from the germline V gene are MNHEY and SVGAGI. The chain's CDR3 is CASSYSNGATGELFF. The CDR3 nucleotides are TGTGCCAGCAGTTACTCGAATGGGGCCACCGGGGAGCTGTTTTTT.

The chain carries TRBV13 and TRBJ2-7; 10 bases are a match to TRBD2. The germline gives CDR1 PRHDT, CDR2 FYEKMQ (reference sequence). The V and J ends lost 5 bases and 3 bases, in that order; junction bases with no gene match: 10. The CDR3 runs 16 residues. DNA of the CDR3: TGTGCCAGCAGCCCACCCATAACTAGCGGGATCTACGAGCAGTACTTC. It encodes CASSPPITSGIYEQYF.

This clone was recorded only once. This chain uses TRBV11-1 with TRBJ2-7; 16 nucleotides agree with TRBD2. The trim removed 5 bases at V and 5 bases at J, leaving 3 bases unmatched. Germline V lookup: CDR1 SGHAT, CDR2 FQDESV (reference sequence). CDR3 length: 15 amino acids. CDR3 nucleotide sequence: TGTGCCAGCAGCGCGGGACTAGCGGGGGGGGACGAGCAGTACGTC. This codes for CASSAGLAGGDEQYV.